This T cell receptor beta chain appears in the sequencing data of a study of shared clonotypes between healthy human individuals. The study's findings and limits: Naive subsets generally exceeded memory subsets in estimated richness. Measured sharing among donors was expected to vary with sequencing depth. Non-shared clonotypes had lower generation probabilities than clonotypes shared by all four sorted-subset donors.

Note on this clone: The antigen is unknown.

Each cell subset's genomic DNA was divided evenly among several immunoSEQ plates. Only in-frame clones appear in the TCRdb table, and some are missing; sequencing was by immunoSEQ multiplex PCR. Here the sample spans about 2.1 million clones, around 93% being singletons. This CDR3 comprises 14 residues. From germline, CDR1 is MNHEY and CDR2 SMNVEV (reference sequence). With 4 bases clipped from V and 3 bases from J, the junction kept 6 bases outside the gene matches. CD45RO-negative CD8 cells positively selected for CCR7 made up the naive population, which excluded terminally differentiated effector memory CD45RA+ cells.

This TCR was recovered from a man aged 18 to 29 in good health. Some clones in this sample may be carry-over from other donors' samples. The sequencing sample was made of naive CD8+ T cells from PBMCs. This rearrangement joins TRBV27 to TRBJ2-7; 7 bases fit TRBD1. The CDR3 nucleotides are TGTGCCAGCAGTTGGGGGACAGAGTACTACGAGCAGTACTTC. It codes for CASSWGTEYYEQYF.